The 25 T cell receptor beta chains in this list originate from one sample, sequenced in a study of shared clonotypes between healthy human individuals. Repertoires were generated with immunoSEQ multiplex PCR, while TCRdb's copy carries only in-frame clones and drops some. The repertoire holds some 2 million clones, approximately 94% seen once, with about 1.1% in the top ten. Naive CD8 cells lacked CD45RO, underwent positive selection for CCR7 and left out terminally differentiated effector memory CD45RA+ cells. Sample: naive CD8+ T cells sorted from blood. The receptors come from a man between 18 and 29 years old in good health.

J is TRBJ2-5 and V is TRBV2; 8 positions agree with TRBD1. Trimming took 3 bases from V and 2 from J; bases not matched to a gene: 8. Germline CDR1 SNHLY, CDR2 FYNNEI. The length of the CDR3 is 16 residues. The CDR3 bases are TGTGCCAGCAGTGATTATACAGGGGGATGGCAAGAGACCCAGTACTTC. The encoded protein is CASSDYTGGWQETQYF.

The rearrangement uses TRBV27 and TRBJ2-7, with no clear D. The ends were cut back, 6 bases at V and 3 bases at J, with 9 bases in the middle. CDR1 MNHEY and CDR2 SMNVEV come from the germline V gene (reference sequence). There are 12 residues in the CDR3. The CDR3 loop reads CASRGDNYEQYF. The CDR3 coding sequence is TGTGCCAGCAGAGGCGACAACTACGAGCAGTACTTC.

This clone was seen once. The CDR3 nucleotides are TGCAGCGTTGAATCGACGGGGACAGCCTCCTACGAGCAGTACTTC. It codes for CSVESTGTASYEQYF. The gene calls are TRBV29-1 and TRBJ2-7, with 7 bases aligning to TRBD1. V lost 2 bases to trimming and J lost 0 bases; unmatched junction nucleotides: 7. From germline, CDR1 is SQVTM and CDR2 ANQGSEA. This CDR3 region has 15 residues.

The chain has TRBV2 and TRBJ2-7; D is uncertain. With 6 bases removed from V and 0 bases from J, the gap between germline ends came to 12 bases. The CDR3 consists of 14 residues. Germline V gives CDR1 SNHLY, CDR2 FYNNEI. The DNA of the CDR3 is TGTGCCAGCAGGGCAGACCTAACCTCCTACGAGCAGTACTTC. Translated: CASRADLTSYEQYF.

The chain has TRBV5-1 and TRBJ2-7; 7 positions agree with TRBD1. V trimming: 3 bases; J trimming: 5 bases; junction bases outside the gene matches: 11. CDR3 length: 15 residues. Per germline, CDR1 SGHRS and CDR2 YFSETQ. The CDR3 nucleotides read TGCGCCAGCAGCTCCCCCGGGGACAGCCCCCACGAGCAGTACTTC. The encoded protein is CASSSPGDSPHEQYF.

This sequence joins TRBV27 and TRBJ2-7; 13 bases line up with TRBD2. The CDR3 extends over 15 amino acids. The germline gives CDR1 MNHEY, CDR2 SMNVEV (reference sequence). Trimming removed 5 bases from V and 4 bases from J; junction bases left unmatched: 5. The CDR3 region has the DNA TGTGCCAGCAGTCCCGGACTAGCGGGAGAATACGAGCAGTACTTC. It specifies CASSPGLAGEYEQYF.

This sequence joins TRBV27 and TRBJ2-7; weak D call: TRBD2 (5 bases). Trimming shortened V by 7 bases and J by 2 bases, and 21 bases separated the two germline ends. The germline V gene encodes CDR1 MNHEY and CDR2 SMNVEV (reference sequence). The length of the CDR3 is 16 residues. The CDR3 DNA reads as TGTGCCAGCACCCTCCTAGCCCCGGACGGAACCTACGAGCAGTACTTC. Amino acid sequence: CASTLLAPDGTYEQYF.

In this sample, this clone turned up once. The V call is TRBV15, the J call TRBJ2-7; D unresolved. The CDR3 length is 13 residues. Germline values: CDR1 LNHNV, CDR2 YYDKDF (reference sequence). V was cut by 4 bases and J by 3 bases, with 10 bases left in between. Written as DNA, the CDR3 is TGTGCCACCAGCATAGACCGTTTCTACGAGCAGTACTTC. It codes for CATSIDRFYEQYF.

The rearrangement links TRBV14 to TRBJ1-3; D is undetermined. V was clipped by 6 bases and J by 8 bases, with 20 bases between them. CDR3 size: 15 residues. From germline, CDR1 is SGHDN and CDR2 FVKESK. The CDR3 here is CASSGTRGAADTIYF. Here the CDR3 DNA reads TGTGCCAGCAGTGGTACAAGAGGAGCCGCGGACACCATATATTTT. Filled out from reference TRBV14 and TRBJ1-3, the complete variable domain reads EAGVTQFPSHSVIEKGQTVTLRCDPISGHDNLYWYRRVMGKEIKFLLHFVKESKQDESGMPNNRFLAERTGGTYSTLKVQPAELEDSGVYFCASSGTRGAADTIYFGEGSWLTVV.

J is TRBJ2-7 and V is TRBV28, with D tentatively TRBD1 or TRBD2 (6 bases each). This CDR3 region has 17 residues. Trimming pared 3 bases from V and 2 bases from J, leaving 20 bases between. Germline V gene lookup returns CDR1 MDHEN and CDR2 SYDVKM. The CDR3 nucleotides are TGTGCCAGCAGTTTTTGGGGGGCTCTGAGTAAGCCCTACGAGCAGTACTTC. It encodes CASSFWGALSKPYEQYF.

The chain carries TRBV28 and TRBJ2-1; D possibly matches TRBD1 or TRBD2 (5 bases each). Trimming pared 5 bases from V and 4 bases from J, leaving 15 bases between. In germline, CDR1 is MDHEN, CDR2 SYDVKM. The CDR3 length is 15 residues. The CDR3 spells CASSPGGRFYNEQFF. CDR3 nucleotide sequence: TGTGCCAGCAGTCCTGGGGGTCGTTTTTACAATGAGCAGTTCTTC. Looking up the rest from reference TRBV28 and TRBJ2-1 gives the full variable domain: DVKVTQSSRYLVKRTGEKVFLECVQDMDHENMFWYRQDPGLGLRLIYFSYDVKMKEKGDIPEGYSVSREKKERFSLILESASTNQTSMYLCASSPGGRFYNEQFFGPGTRLTVL.

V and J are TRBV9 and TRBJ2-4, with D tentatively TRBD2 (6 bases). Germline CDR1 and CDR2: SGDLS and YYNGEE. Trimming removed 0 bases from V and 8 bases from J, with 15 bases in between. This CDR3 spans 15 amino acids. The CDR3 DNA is TGTGCCAGCAGCGTAGGAGGAGACTGGAGGGACATTCAGTACTTC. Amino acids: CASSVGGDWRDIQYF.

The chain's CDR3 is CASSSLHRFYEQYF. The CDR3, as DNA: TGTGCCAGCAGTTCGCTCCACAGGTTCTACGAGCAGTACTTC. This sequence joins TRBV27 and TRBJ2-7, with TRBD1 as a possible D gene (5 bases). The CDR3 contains 14 residues. Trimming stripped 4 bases from V and 3 bases from J, with 13 bases between. Germline CDR1 and CDR2: MNHEY and SMNVEV (reference sequence).

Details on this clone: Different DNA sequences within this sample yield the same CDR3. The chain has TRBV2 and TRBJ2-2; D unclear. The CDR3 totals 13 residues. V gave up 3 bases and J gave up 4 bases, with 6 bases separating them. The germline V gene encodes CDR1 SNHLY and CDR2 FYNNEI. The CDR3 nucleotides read TGTGCCAGCAGTGATGGGGTCACCGGGGAGCTGTTTTTT. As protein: CASSDGVTGELFF.

CDR3 in DNA: TGTGCCAGCAGTGACCCAGCGGGAGGATGGACAGATACGCAGTATTTT. This encodes CASSDPAGGWTDTQYF. The rearrangement joins TRBV6-1 to TRBJ2-3, with 9 nucleotides matching TRBD2. V lost 3 bases to trimming and J lost 3 bases; unmatched junction nucleotides: 7. CDR3 length: 16 residues. CDR1 MNHNS and CDR2 SASEGT come from the germline V gene.

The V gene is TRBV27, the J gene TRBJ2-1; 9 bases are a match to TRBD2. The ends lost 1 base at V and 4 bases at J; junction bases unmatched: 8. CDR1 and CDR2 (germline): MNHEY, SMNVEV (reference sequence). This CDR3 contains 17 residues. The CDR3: CASSLLGSGGLYNEQFF. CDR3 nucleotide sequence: TGTGCCAGCAGTTTATTAGGTAGCGGGGGTTTGTACAATGAGCAGTTCTTC.

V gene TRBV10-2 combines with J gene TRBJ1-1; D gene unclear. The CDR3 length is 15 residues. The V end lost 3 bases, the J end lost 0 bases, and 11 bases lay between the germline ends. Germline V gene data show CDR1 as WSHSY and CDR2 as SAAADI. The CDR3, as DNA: TGCGCCAGCAGTGACCTCCTGGGGTTGAACACTGAAGCTTTCTTT. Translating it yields CASSDLLGLNTEAFF.

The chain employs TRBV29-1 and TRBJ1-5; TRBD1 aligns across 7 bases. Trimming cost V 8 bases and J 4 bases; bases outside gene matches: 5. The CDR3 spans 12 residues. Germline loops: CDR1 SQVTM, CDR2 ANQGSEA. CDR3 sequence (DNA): TGCAGCCCCGGGACAGTAAATCAGCCCCAGCATTTT. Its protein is CSPGTVNQPQHF. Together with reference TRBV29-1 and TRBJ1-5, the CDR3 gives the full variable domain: SAVISQKPSRDICQRGTSLTIQCQVDSQVTMMFWYRQQPGQSLTLIATANQGSEATYESGFVIDKFPISRPNLTFSTLTVSNMSPEDSSIYLCSPGTVNQPQHFGDGTRLSIL.

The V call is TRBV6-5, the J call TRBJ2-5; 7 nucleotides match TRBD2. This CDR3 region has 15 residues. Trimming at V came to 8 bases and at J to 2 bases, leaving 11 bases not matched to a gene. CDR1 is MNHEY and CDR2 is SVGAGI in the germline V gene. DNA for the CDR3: TGTGCCAGCCGCCCATTGGGGGGACTACAAGAGACCCAGTACTTC. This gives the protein CASRPLGGLQETQYF.

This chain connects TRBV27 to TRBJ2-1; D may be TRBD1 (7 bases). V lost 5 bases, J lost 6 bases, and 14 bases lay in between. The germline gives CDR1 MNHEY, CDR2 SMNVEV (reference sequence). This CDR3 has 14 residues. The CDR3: CASSGGTAGNEQFF. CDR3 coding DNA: TGTGCCAGCAGTGGGGGGACAGCGGGCAATGAGCAGTTCTTC.

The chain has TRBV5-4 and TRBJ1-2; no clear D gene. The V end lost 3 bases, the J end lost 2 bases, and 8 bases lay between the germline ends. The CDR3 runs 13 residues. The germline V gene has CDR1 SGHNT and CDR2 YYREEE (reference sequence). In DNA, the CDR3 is TGTGCCAGCAGCTCCACAGAGAACTATGGCTACACCTTC. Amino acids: CASSSTENYGYTF. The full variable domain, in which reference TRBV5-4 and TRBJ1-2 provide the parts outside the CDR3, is ETGVTQSPTHLIKTRGQQVTLRCSSQSGHNTVSWYQQALGQGPQFIFQYYREEENGRGNFPPRFSGLQFPNYSSELNVNALELDDSALYLCASSSTENYGYTFGSGTRLTVV.

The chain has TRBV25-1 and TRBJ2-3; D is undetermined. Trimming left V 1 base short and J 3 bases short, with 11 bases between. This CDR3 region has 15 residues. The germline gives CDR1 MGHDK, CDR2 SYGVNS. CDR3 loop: CASSESARNTDTQYF. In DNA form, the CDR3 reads TGTGCCAGCAGTGAATCGGCTAGGAATACAGATACGCAGTATTTT.

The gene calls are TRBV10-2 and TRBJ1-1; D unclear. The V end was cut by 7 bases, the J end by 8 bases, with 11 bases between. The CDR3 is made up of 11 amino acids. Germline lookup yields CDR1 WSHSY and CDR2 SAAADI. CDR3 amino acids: CASMGGLEAFF. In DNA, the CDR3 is TGCGCCAGCATGGGCGGGCTCGAAGCTTTCTTT.

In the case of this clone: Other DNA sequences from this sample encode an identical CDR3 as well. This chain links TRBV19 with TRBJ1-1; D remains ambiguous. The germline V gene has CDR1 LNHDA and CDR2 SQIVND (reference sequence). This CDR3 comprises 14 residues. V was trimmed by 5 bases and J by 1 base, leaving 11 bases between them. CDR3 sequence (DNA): TGTGCCAGTAGTTGGGGTCAAGGGAACACTGAAGCTTTCTTT. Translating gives CASSWGQGNTEAFF.

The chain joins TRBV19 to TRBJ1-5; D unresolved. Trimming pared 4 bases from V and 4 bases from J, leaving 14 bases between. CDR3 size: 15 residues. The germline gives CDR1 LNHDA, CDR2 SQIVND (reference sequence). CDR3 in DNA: TGTGCCAGTAGTAAAGGACCAACCAAGAATCAGCCCCAGCATTTT. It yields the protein CASSKGPTKNQPQHF.